These 23 T cell receptor beta chains came from one sample sequenced in a study of control samples from healthy donors and cancer patients. Generated by immunoSEQ multiplex PCR, the TCRdb table keeps only in-frame clones and is missing some. Of some 410,000 clones listed, 75% to 95% are singletons. The sample consisted of PBMCs. Receptors originate from a man in his forties with head and neck cancer.

This clone was seen more than once but under ten times. The chain has TRBV3-1 (or the pseudogene TRBV3-2) and TRBJ2-7, with TRBD1 matching 10 bases. The junction had 13 bases not matched to a gene; V was cut back by 1 base and J by 7 bases. Germline V gives CDR1 LGHDT, CDR2 YNNKEL (reference sequence). The CDR3 spans 17 residues. The CDR3 DNA follows: TGTGCCAGCAGCCAAGTGAGGACAGACAGGGGGCCGTCGGAGCAGTACTTC. This encodes CASSQVRTDRGPSEQYF.

CDR3: CASRPEGYLYNEQFF. The CDR3 nucleotides read TGTGCCAGCAGACCGGAGGGATATCTCTACAATGAGCAGTTCTTC. This rearrangement joins TRBV28 to TRBJ2-1; TRBD2 might be the D (6 bases). This CDR3 has 15 amino acids. With 6 bases removed from V and 3 bases from J, the gap between germline ends came to 15 bases. In germline, CDR1 is MDHEN, CDR2 SYDVKM.

The DNA of the CDR3 is TGCGCCAGCAGTGCGGGGACAGGGTCCTACAATGAGCAGTTCTTC. Its protein is CASSAGTGSYNEQFF. The rearrangement uses TRBV10-1 and TRBJ2-1; TRBD1 matches at 9 bases. Germline V gene data show CDR1 as WNHNN and CDR2 as SYGVQD (reference sequence). CDR3 length: 15 amino acids. J lost 1 base, V lost 4 bases, and 2 bases had no gene match.

The chain joins TRBV10-3 to TRBJ2-7, with D maybe TRBD2 (7 bases). This CDR3 is built from 14 residues. Germline V gives CDR1 ENHRY, CDR2 SYGVKD. V shed 3 bases and J shed 3 bases, with 12 bases lying between them. In DNA form, the CDR3 reads TGTGCCATCAGTGAAGGCGGGGGCGTCTACGAGCAGTACTTC. Amino acid sequence: CAISEGGGVYEQYF.

J is TRBJ2-3 and V is TRBV21-1; TRBD2 is the table's D call, not checked against the DNA. TRBV21-1 is a pseudogene segment. This CDR3 is 9 amino acids long. The CDR3 DNA reads TGTGCCGGACTAGATACGCAGTATTTT. As protein: CAGLDTQYF.

Turning to this clone: Other DNA sequences in the sample encode the same CDR3. The genes are TRBV6-6 and TRBJ2-1, with D possibly TRBD2 on 6 matching bases. The V and J ends lost 6 bases and 4 bases respectively, with 10 bases between them. CDR1 is MNHNY, CDR2 SVGAGI, per germline (reference sequence). The CDR3 runs 13 residues. The chain's CDR3 is CASRGLAYNEQFF. CDR3 DNA sequence: TGTGCCAGCAGGGGTCTAGCGTACAATGAGCAGTTCTTC.

The chain employs TRBV11-2 and TRBJ2-5; possibly TRBD2 for D (6 bases). The CDR3 sequence is 12 residues long. CDR1 is SGHAT, CDR2 FQNNGV, per germline. V was cut by 4 bases and J by 9 bases, with 12 bases left in between. In DNA form, the CDR3 reads TGTGCCAGCAGCTGGGGGGAAGGCTCCCAGTACTTC. This codes for CASSWGEGSQYF.

The genes are TRBV2 and TRBJ2-5; the match to TRBD1 covers 10 bases. CDR1 SNHLY and CDR2 FYNNEI come from the germline V gene. The CDR3 consists of 15 residues. Germline trimming cut 6 bases from V and 3 bases from J; bases unmatched to any gene: 7. CDR3 sequence (DNA): TGTGCCAGCAGCGACCCCGGGACAGGGGAAGAGACCCAGTACTTC. This encodes CASSDPGTGEETQYF.

Worth noting for this clone: At one boundary the junction diverges from the germline segment, which might be a read error. The gene calls are TRBV6-4 and TRBJ1-5, with D unclear. The CDR3 is made up of 13 amino acids. Germline loops: CDR1 MRHNA, CDR2 SNTAGT. CDR3 DNA: TGTGCCAGCAGTGTAGAAAGGGATCAACCCCAGCATTTT. The encoded protein is CASSVERDQPQHF.

The chain uses TRBV24-1 and TRBJ1-1; D not certain. The CDR3 is 13 residues long. Germline CDR1 reads KGHDR; CDR2 reads SFDVKD. Trimming stripped 4 bases from V and 10 bases from J, with 15 bases between. The CDR3 loop reads CATSEQPFHGAFF. The CDR3 nucleotides are TGTGCCACCAGTGAACAACCTTTTCATGGAGCTTTCTTT.

The chain recombines TRBV12-3 or TRBV12-4 with TRBJ1-4, with D possibly matching TRBD1 (5 bases). The CDR3 runs to 13 residues. V was clipped by 6 bases and J by 8 bases, with 13 bases between them. The CDR3 here is CASRRDSYEKLFF. DNA for the CDR3: TGTGCCAGCAGGAGAGACAGTTACGAAAAACTGTTTTTT.

The chain joins TRBV6-4 to TRBJ2-1, with D possibly being TRBD2 (6 bases). CDR1 is MRHNA, CDR2 SNTAGT, per germline. The CDR3 consists of 13 residues. Trimming pared 0 bases from V and 10 bases from J, leaving 10 bases between. CDR3 DNA sequence: TGTGCCAGCAGTGACTCGGGGACTGCGGAGCAGTTCTTC. It specifies CASSDSGTAEQFF.

This clone was observed once. The chain combines TRBV30 with TRBJ1-5, with 9 bases lining up with TRBD1. V was clipped by 2 bases and J by 6 bases; unmatched bases: 8. The germline V gene has CDR1 GTSNPN and CDR2 SVGIG (reference sequence). The CDR3 is 15 amino acids. The CDR3 region is CAWSNAPDRGQPQHF. CDR3 nucleotides: TGTGCCTGGAGTAACGCCCCGGACAGGGGTCAGCCCCAGCATTTT.

V and J are TRBV28 and TRBJ2-2, with TRBD2 matching 9 bases. The germline V gene encodes CDR1 MDHEN and CDR2 SYDVKM. Trimming cost V 7 bases and J 4 bases; bases outside gene matches: 10. CDR3 length: 16 amino acids. The CDR3 DNA follows: TGTGCCAGCACCACGCCGGCGGGGGGGGGCACCGGGGAGCTGTTTTTT. The encoded protein is CASTTPAGGGTGELFF.

The chain is built from TRBV10-2 and TRBJ2-1; weak D call: TRBD2 (6 bases). In germline, CDR1 is WSHSY, CDR2 SAAADI. V lost 1 base to trimming and J lost 1 base, with 11 bases between them. There are 16 residues in the CDR3. CDR3 DNA sequence: TGCGCCAGCAGTGAGTTGGGGACTCCATCCTACAATGAGCAGTTCTTC. Amino acids: CASSELGTPSYNEQFF.

This clone was picked up one time. The chain couples TRBV27 to TRBJ2-1; TRBD1 might be the D (6 bases). Trimming stripped 8 bases from V and 2 bases from J, with 13 bases between. Germline V gene data show CDR1 as MNHEY and CDR2 as SMNVEV (reference sequence). The CDR3 loop spans 14 amino acids. CDR3 protein: CASSGTNTYNEQFF. Written as DNA, the CDR3 is TGTGCCAGCTCCGGGACAAACACCTACAATGAGCAGTTCTTC.

The V and J genes are TRBV9 and TRBJ1-2, with 7 bases lining up with TRBD1. Germline CDR1 is SGDLS and CDR2 is YYNGEE. The CDR3 has 14 residues. J was trimmed by 8 bases and V by 4 bases; bases with no gene match: 11. The CDR3 nucleotides read TGTGCCAGCAGCCAGTACTCGACAGGGAACGGCTACACCTTC. Translated, it gives CASSQYSTGNGYTF.

The rearrangement uses TRBV5-5 and TRBJ2-2, with 10 positions matching TRBD1. The germline V gene has CDR1 SGHKS and CDR2 YYEKEE (reference sequence). The CDR3 runs 19 residues. Germline trimming cut 4 bases from V and 8 bases from J; bases unmatched to any gene: 20. Here the CDR3 DNA reads TGTGCCAGCAGCCCCTACCCCACCCTGGGACAGGGGAAATCGGGGGAGCTGTTTTTT. Its translation: CASSPYPTLGQGKSGELFF.

V is TRBV11-3 and J is TRBJ2-7, with a tentative D call TRBD1 (6 bases). V was shortened by 2 bases and J by 1 base, with 9 bases between the two germline ends. The CDR3 loop spans 14 amino acids. Germline V gives CDR1 SGHNT, CDR2 YENEEA. CDR3 in DNA: TGTGCCAGCAGCTTAAACAGGGCTTCCTACGAGCAGTACTTC. Its translation: CASSLNRASYEQYF.

The chain combines TRBV7-8 with TRBJ1-1, with D possibly being TRBD1 (6 bases). V was pared by 8 bases and J by 7 bases, with 26 bases between. CDR1 is SGHVS, CDR2 FQNEAQ, per germline. CDR3 size: 16 residues. The CDR3 protein is CASGAHRETPSGEAFF. In DNA form, the CDR3 reads TGTGCCAGCGGGGCTCACAGGGAAACCCCCTCCGGTGAAGCTTTCTTT.

This sequence joins TRBV5-4 and TRBJ1-1, with TRBD1 matching 7 bases. The germline V gene encodes CDR1 SGHNT and CDR2 YYREEE (reference sequence). V dropped 2 bases and J dropped 1; count of bases not matched to a gene: 5. The length of the CDR3 is 15 residues. The CDR3 loop is CASSLRGRGNTEAFF. As DNA, the CDR3 is TGTGCCAGCAGCTTAAGGGGGCGGGGGAACACTGAAGCTTTCTTT.

This sequence joins TRBV9 and TRBJ1-2; no clear D. V was cut by 0 bases and J by 3 bases, with 9 bases left in between. The CDR3 has 14 amino acids. In germline, CDR1 is SGDLS, CDR2 YYNGEE. The CDR3 reads CASSVAGSYYGYTF. CDR3 coding DNA: TGTGCCAGCAGCGTAGCTGGCAGCTACTATGGCTACACCTTC.

The V call is TRBV9, the J call TRBJ2-6; D is perhaps TRBD1 (5 bases). Trimming removed 0 bases from V and 0 bases from J, with 10 bases in between. This CDR3 has 17 amino acids. CDR1 is SGDLS, CDR2 YYNGEE, per germline. CDR3 sequence reads: CASSVGRQYSGANVLTF. The CDR3 coding sequence is TGTGCCAGCAGCGTAGGGAGACAGTACTCTGGGGCCAACGTCCTGACTTTC.